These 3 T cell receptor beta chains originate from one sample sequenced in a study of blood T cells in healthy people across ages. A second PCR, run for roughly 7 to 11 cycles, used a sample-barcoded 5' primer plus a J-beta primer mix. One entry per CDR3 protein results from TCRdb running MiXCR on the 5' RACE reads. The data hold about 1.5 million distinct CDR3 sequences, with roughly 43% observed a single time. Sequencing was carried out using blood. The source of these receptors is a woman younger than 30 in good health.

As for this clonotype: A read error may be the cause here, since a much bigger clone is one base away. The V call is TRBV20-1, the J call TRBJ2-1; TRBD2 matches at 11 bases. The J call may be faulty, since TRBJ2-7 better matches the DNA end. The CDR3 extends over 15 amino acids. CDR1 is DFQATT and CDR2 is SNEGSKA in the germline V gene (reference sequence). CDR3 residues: CSAKASGGYHNEQYF. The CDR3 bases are TGCAGTGCTAAGGCTAGCGGGGGGTACCACAATGAGCAGTACTTC.

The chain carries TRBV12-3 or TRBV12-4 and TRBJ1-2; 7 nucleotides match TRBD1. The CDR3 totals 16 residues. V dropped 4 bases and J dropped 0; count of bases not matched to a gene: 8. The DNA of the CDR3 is TGTGCCAGCAGTTCCACCCCCGACAGGGCTAACTATGGCTACACCTTC. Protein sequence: CASSSTPDRANYGYTF.

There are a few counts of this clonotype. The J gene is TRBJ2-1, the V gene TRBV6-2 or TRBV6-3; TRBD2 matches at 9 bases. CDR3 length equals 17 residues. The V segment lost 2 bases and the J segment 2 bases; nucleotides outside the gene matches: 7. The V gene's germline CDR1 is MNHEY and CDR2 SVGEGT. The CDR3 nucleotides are TGTGCCAGCAGTTACGGTCCTAGCGGGGTTACCTACAATGAGCAGTTCTTC. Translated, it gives CASSYGPSGVTYNEQFF.